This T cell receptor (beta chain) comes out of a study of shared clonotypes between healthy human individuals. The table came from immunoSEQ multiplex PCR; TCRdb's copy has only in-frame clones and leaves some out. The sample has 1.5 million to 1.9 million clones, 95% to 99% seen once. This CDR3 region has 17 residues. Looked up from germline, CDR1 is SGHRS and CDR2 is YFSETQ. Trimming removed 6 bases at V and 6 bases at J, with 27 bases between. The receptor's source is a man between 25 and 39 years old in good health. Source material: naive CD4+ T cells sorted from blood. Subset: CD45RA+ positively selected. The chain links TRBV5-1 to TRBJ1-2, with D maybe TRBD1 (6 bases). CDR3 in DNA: TGCGCCAGCACCTACTCCCTTCCCCGACAGGTGGGAGATGGCTACACCTTC. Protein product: CASTYSLPRQVGDGYTF.